The entry that follows covers one T cell receptor (beta chain) sequence. The clone's antigen remains unknown. Base qualities are not recorded, but no much larger clone differs from it by a single base. The data were taken from a study of cytomegalovirus exposure and HLA in healthy donors (dated 2017 in TCRdb). As for the study more broadly: According to an earlier analysis of 550 to 700 of the donors, roughly 180 million T cells yielded 120 million or so unique TCR beta sequences and 250 to 350 Gb of sequence data. Along with the approximately 650-subject first cohort, a separate validation cohort of around 110 different subjects was used. Of the approximately 370 genotyped donors, approximately 81% were placed in the genetic ancestry cluster associated with self-reported Caucasian donors. In a later analysis, previously published TCR beta repertoires from 600 to 850 donors were re-analyzed and high-resolution HLA genotyping was added so that TCR occurrence patterns could be studied. Four or five DR-DQ haplotypes were handled as single units for association and clustering, since linkage in the cohort was strong. Class I and class II HLA loci were covered by the typing at four-digit resolution. Donor age, sex, ethnicity and CMV serostatus were collected together with the repertoire data. In the later analysis, no new phenotypic data were used to find candidate immune exposures; instead, reliance was placed on TCR beta sequences and their occurrence across donors. An early release covering 550 to 700 HLA-typed donors comprised approximately 290 gigabases of sequencing data and 65 million to 100 million unique TCR sequences. The T cell repertoires of 666 subjects were profiled by immunosequencing and related to cytomegalovirus serostatus. The study was designed to test whether signatures of past pathogen exposure could be identified by cataloging public T cell receptors. To predict cytomegalovirus infection status, the study combined high-throughput TCR immunosequencing, statistical association of individual TCRs with disease status, and machine learning. Among 398 genotyped donors of the cohort, an average of approximately 240,000 unique TCR beta nucleotide sequences were sequenced per donor, roughly 20% of them non-productive. Typing coverage differed by locus: A, B, C, DRB1 and DQB1 were typed in roughly 620-640 donors, DQA1 in 500 to 550, DPA1 in over 600, and DPB1 in just under 490. An earlier analysis of approximately 630 of the donors applied high-throughput TCR beta sequencing to assess whether each TCR beta V gene segment acted as functional or pseudogenic. Genome-wide SNP genotypes for about 60% of the 666 donors were used in a later genetic analysis, which treated that subset as a discovery cohort. All discovery cohort repertoires had been generated on a single sequencing platform.

Receptor amplification or capture employed the immunoSEQ multiplex PCR assay. For the multiplex PCR, a mixture combining 60 forward primers for TCR Vbeta segments and 13 reverse primers for TCR Jbeta segments was used. The CDR3 region of rearranged TCR beta genes was amplified from genomic DNA with a multiplex PCR assay. The amplified TCR beta libraries were sequenced on the Illumina HiSeq System as 87-base-pair reads. On the study's bioinformatics: In a later analysis, tens of millions of unique TCR beta chains were counted across the roughly 670 repertoires, and roughly 11 million of these chains were shared by at least two donors. A nearest-neighbor algorithm error-corrected the raw reads and collapsed the reads into unique sequences, merging closely related sequences to remove PCR and sequencing errors. Alignment of CDR3 sequences to IMGT reference sequences was used to assign V, D and J gene segments. For a sequence to be retained, a match of at least six nucleotides to both a V gene segment and a J gene segment was required. Rearrangements were called productive when the CDR3 lacked stop codons and stayed in frame with V and J; all others were non-productive. CDR3 was defined according to IMGT convention as the region running from the second conserved V-encoded cysteine to the conserved J-encoded phenylalanine. Sequences without an unambiguous match to a single V gene segment were excluded from the earlier analysis of a few hundred of the donors. An earlier analysis of 500 to 700 of the donors classified V segments as functional when productive rearrangements were above 56.7% and as segregating when the standard deviation between donors was above 5%. To diagnose cytomegalovirus status from the catalog of TCR beta chain sequences, a statistical classification framework was built. A later analysis assigned V and J genes by comparing TCR nucleotide sequences with IMGT/GENE-DB human TR gene sequences. The TCRdist pipeline was used in a later analysis to assign CDR3 sequences and most-parsimonious VDJ recombination scenarios. A later analysis defined each TCR beta chain by its CDR3 amino acid sequence plus V-gene family, and excluded reads lacking a unique V-gene family. A later analysis removed several hundred highly shared, low-generation-probability nucleotide sequences to deal with suspected cross-contamination and a sequencing artifact. In a later analysis, a clonal expansion index for each public chain was calculated from normalized within-repertoire ranks of inferred template counts. A later analysis computed generation probabilities with a VDJ recombination model fitted to out-of-frame rearrangements, and checked the results against IGoR. Hypergeometric tests were used in a later analysis to score TCR-TCR, TCR-HLA and TCR-CMV co-occurrence, with a repertoire-size bias correction applied to the TCR pairs. In a later analysis, false discovery rates were estimated by permuting HLA or CMV assignments 20 times. In a later analysis, co-occurring TCRs were grouped using DBSCAN, and TCRdist sequence similarity was added for clustering within HLA-allele-positive subsets. Repertoires with fewer than 30,000 or more than 120,000 public chains were left out of co-occurrence clustering, as were a handful of repertoires with anomalous nucleotide sharing. TCRdb took this table from immuneACCESS and kept in-frame rearrangements with V and J called. Such tables lack part of the clones; where checked against another copy, unresolved V genes explain under half of the gap, and the rest is unexplained. D and trimming come from the DNA, and the V and J calls and clone size come from that table. The sample table holds some 100,000 clones, of which approximately 80% were seen once. The ten largest clonotypes hold around 5% of the sample.

The germline V gene provides CDR1 SGDLS and CDR2 YYNGEE. Trimmed from V: 0 bases; trimmed from J: 4 bases; junction bases lacking a gene match: 9. The CDR3 covers 18 residues, taking in both the cysteine and the phenylalanine. Only the CDR3 DNA is retained, 54 bases long and in frame from the first base. Overall results and qualifications from the work: Three of the identified cytomegalovirus-associated TCR beta chains were confirmed in vitro to be specific for cytomegalovirus antigens. A later genetic analysis associated a missense DCLRE1C variant with V-gene and J-gene trimming of TCR beta chains, and an independent cohort replicated the association. Linkage disequilibrium might explain the correlated functional status among segregating V segments, but an unknown experimental factor could not be excluded. In this cohort, only TCR beta chains were sequenced, and detectable features were limited by the absence of alpha or paired-chain data. A cluster of highly shared sequence variants was judged likely to be a technical artifact of the sequencing pipeline. Most TCR sequences were observed very rarely across donors, whereas some public TCRs were present in many individuals. Because counts were too low, seventeen rarely observed V segments, including chromosome 9 orphons, were excluded from the earlier analysis of a few hundred of the donors. Because some donors lacked HLA typing at each locus, the association tests relied only on the typed subset. When HLA alleles, especially DR and DQ, strongly co-occurred, attributing TCR associations to individual alleles was difficult. Sequencing depth was assumed to be roughly uniform across donors in the presence/absence analyses, though that assumption may not hold. A later genetic analysis reported fewer N-insertions in productive TCRs among donors in an Asian-associated ancestry cluster than the roughly 690-donor mean. In a later analysis, HLA-associated TCR beta chains showed more clonal expansion and lower generation probabilities than non-associated chains that were equally common. The study listed 150 to 200 TCR beta chains as associated with cytomegalovirus. CMV serostatus was the only immune exposure information available for the cohort. Most CMV-associated TCR beta chains appeared to be HLA-restricted in a later analysis, and the HLA associations seemed to be driven largely by CMV exposure. In both the original and validation cohorts, the classifier was reported to diagnose cytomegalovirus status with high specificity and sensitivity. The authors suggested that the approach could potentially be extended to other disease states and immunological phenotypes. Some IMGT-functional V segments, including TRBV6-2 and TRBV6-3, could not be told apart with the 87-base-pair reads, so those segments were excluded. A further reported finding was that TCR beta sequences accurately predicted the HLA-A and HLA-B alleles for most subjects in the first cohort. A later analysis found that TCR association rates varied across HLA loci, with DRB1 alleles showing the most associated TCRs and HLA-C alleles the fewest. Broadly in line with IMGT annotations, most TCR beta V segments showed up in productive rearrangements about 87% or about 30% of the time in an earlier analysis of approximately 640 of the donors. Specific HLA alleles were associated with 15,000 to 20,000 TCR beta sequences at a false discovery rate of 0.05 in a later analysis. Several of the top co-occurrence clusters appeared to be linked to parvovirus B19, influenza, CMV and Epstein-Barr virus, according to a later analysis.

The cohort comprised approximately 700 healthy bone marrow donors. At the time of sampling, all cohort members were nominally healthy, though unrecorded immune exposures were likely present. The donor tested CMV seropositive and was one of the 289 seropositive cohort members. A peripheral blood sample was provided by each donor, and peripheral blood mononuclear cells were used for TCR beta sequencing. The Qiagen DNeasy Blood Extraction Kit was used to extract genomic DNA from the blood cell samples. Source material: PBMCs. This receptor chain uses TRBV9 and TRBJ2-2; 10 central nucleotides agree with TRBD2. This receptor was identified in a man aged 50 to 60 in good health and CMV-seropositive. For the CDR3, the sequence is CASSVASSGSLGTGELFF. The base sequence is TGTGCCAGCAGCGTAGCGTCTAGCGGGAGTTTGGGCACCGGGGAGCTGTTTTTT.